The 9 T cell receptor beta chains reported below all come from one sample, sequenced in a study of blood T cells in healthy people across ages. The authors ran a second PCR of about 7 to 11 cycles using a sample-barcoded 5' primer and a J-beta primer mix. TCRdb called the 5' RACE reads again in MiXCR, with one record for every CDR3 protein. The sample has around 870,000 distinct CDR3 sequences, around 28% seen once. The sample taken for sequencing was blood. These TCRs come from an elderly woman in good health.

The V call is TRBV6-5, the J call TRBJ2-7; D call uncertain. Germline V gene data show CDR1 as MNHEY and CDR2 as SVGAGI. CDR3 length equals 15 residues. Between the trimmed V and J ends, which lost 0 bases and 4 bases, there was a span of 13 bases. The CDR3 region is CASSYSSVLQYEQYF. CDR3 DNA sequence: TGTGCCAGCAGTTACTCGTCGGTACTACAGTACGAGCAGTACTTC.

This clonotype was seen a handful of times. This sequence joins TRBV2 and TRBJ1-1; D ambiguous. This CDR3 is built from 15 residues. Looked up from germline, CDR1 is SNHLY and CDR2 is FYNNEI. The V end was cut by 5 bases, the J end by 1 base, with 14 bases between. CDR3: CASSPGGIGNTEAFF. The CDR3 DNA reads TGTGCCAGCAGTCCGGGAGGGATAGGGAACACTGAAGCTTTCTTT.

This clonotype was seen only a few times. The chain employs TRBV3-1 and TRBJ1-1; perhaps TRBD1 as D (6 bases). V shed 6 bases and J shed 2 bases, with 16 bases lying between them. The CDR3 extends over 15 amino acids. Germline loops: CDR1 LGHDT, CDR2 YNNKEL (reference sequence). This chain's CDR3 is CASSTTGLVNTEAFF. Here the CDR3 DNA reads TGTGCCAGCAGTACCACAGGGCTGGTAAACACTGAAGCTTTCTTT.

A word on this clonotype: A much larger clone lies a single base off, so this may be a read error. The chain carries TRBV20-1 and TRBJ2-3; 10 nucleotides line up with TRBD1. The ends lost 6 bases at V and 8 bases at J; junction bases unmatched: 11. In germline, CDR1 is DFQATT, CDR2 SNEGSKA (reference sequence). There are 14 residues in the CDR3. The CDR3 loop is CSATDRGQSGTQYF. The CDR3 nucleotides read TGCAGTGCCACCGACAGGGGGCAGTCAGGTACGCAGTATTTT.

This clonotype has ten or more counts. This chain's CDR3 is CASSPGTALNGQPQHF. DNA of the CDR3: TGTGCCAGCAGTCCCGGGACAGCCCTAAACGGGCAGCCCCAGCATTTT. The chain has TRBV6-5 and TRBJ1-5, with TRBD1 matching 7 bases. Germline V gene sequence: CDR1 MNHEY, CDR2 SVGAGI. CDR3 length: 16 residues. V lost 5 bases and J lost 7; bases outside the gene matches: 14.

V is TRBV21-1 and J is TRBJ1-1; the D call TRBD1 from the table was never checked on the DNA. TRBV21-1 is a pseudogene. The CDR3 extends over 17 amino acids. CDR3 region: CASSKEGDRGAGTEAFF. The CDR3 DNA follows: TGTGCCAGCAGCAAAGAGGGGGACAGGGGAGCGGGAACTGAAGCTTTCTTT.

Notes on this clonotype: Given a much more abundant clone one base away, this may be a read error. The chain couples TRBV6-6 to TRBJ1-2; 8 positions match TRBD1. The V and J ends lost 6 bases and 5 bases, in that order; junction bases with no gene match: 8. The germline V gene has CDR1 MNHNY and CDR2 SVGAGI (reference sequence). The CDR3 totals 14 residues. The CDR3 here is CASRDNNRGYGYTF. CDR3 nucleotides: TGTGCCAGCAGAGACAATAACAGGGGGTATGGCTACACCTTC.

Ten or more counts support this clonotype. The chain joins TRBV2 to TRBJ2-5; D gene unclear. Germline V gene sequence: CDR1 SNHLY, CDR2 FYNNEI. V was shortened by 5 bases and J by 5 bases, with 15 bases between the two germline ends. The CDR3 has 14 residues. The CDR3 sequence: CASSPRTAAETQYF. CDR3 nucleotide sequence: TGTGCCAGCAGTCCGAGGACCGCGGCGGAGACCCAGTACTTC.

About this clonotype itself: A much bigger clone sits one base away, suggesting this may be a read error. The chain links TRBV7-8 to TRBJ1-5, with D tentatively TRBD1 (5 bases). This CDR3 spans 14 amino acids. The germline gives CDR1 SGHVS, CDR2 FQNEAQ. The CDR3 sequence is CAGSKGQGNQPQHF. In DNA form, the CDR3 reads TGTGCCGGCAGCAAAGGACAAGGCAATCAGCCCCAGCATTTT.